This entry features one TCR beta chain sequence. The antigen is not known. The data were produced by immunoSEQ multiplex PCR, yet TCRdb's version contains in-frame clones alone and is incomplete. The sample lists approximately 140,000 clones, 88% occurring once. This entry comes from a study of T cell responses to AZD1222 COVID-19 vaccine. About the research overall: Researchers grouped second doses given at about 4 or about 12 weeks into one pool.

Points from the study as a whole: Sampling that yielded the repertoires occurred only after the peak T cell response. White British ancestry dominated among donors, who included more females, and clonal diversity was possibly underestimated.

Germline loops: CDR1 MGHRA, CDR2 YSYEKL. Unmatched junction bases numbered 2, after V lost 4 bases and J lost 3 bases. The CDR3 has 14 amino acids. The receptor was derived from an adult in good health. V and J are TRBV4-1 and TRBJ2-3; TRBD1 agrees at 9 bases. The source was peripheral blood, collected on day 0 of AZD1222 vaccination. The CDR3 DNA sequence: TGCGCCAGCAGCCGGACAGGGGTTACAGATACGCAGTATTTT. Encoded protein: CASSRTGVTDTQYF.